This entry describes one T cell receptor beta chain. These data are taken from a study of blood T cell repertoires in COVID-19. In the study overall: COVID-19 samples from acute and convalescent phases originated in the United States, Italy and Spain. T cells, B-cell-depleted T cells, or PBMCs provided the cDNA or gDNA that served as material.

Recruitment covered 25 or so US areas and drew participants whose ages spanned roughly 18 to 100 years. The table came from immunoSEQ multiplex PCR; TCRdb's copy has only in-frame clones and leaves some out. The repertoire consists of a few hundred thousand clones, with 70% to 90% occurring once and the leading ten covering approximately 9.4%. Trimming took 0 bases from V and 4 from J; bases not matched to a gene: 3. Germline CDR1 is GTSNPN and CDR2 is SVGIG (reference sequence). CDR3 length: 15 amino acids. This sequence joins TRBV30 and TRBJ2-3; 11 bases map to TRBD2. The sample was PBMCs or T cells enriched from blood (not recorded which). The clonotype comes from a middle-aged woman who had recovered from COVID-19. The CDR3 loop reads CAWSVLAGASDTQYF. CDR3 DNA: TGTGCCTGGAGTGTACTAGCGGGAGCCTCAGATACGCAGTATTTT.